This TCR beta chain was identified during a study of molecular identifiers for immune sequencing clone quantification. In the case of this clonotype: An end of the junction does not agree with germline; a read error may underlie this.

The CDR3 consists of 13 residues. The germline CDR1 and CDR2 sequences are DFQATT and SNEGSKA (reference sequence). MiXCR was run by TCRdb on the PCR reads, yielding one entry per CDR3 protein. The top ten hold about 0.71% of the sample, which has roughly 320,000 distinct CDR3 sequences, roughly 23% seen once. The V call is TRBV20-1, the J call TRBJ2-7; 7 nucleotides match TRBD2. This clonotype was sampled from a human donor in good health. Some libraries in this study had Jurkat cell RNA spiked in. Input material: naive CD8+ T cells from blood, with Jurkat cell RNA spiked in. The subset: FACS-sorted CD8+CD4-CCR7+CD45RA+ naive T cells. The CDR3 reads CSASGAGEWEQCF. As DNA, the CDR3 is TGCAGTGCTAGCGGCGCGGGAGAGTGGGAGCAGTGCTTC.